Presented here are 16 T cell receptor beta chains from one specimen sequenced in a study of PD-L1 blockade in urothelial cancer. As for time point: pretreatment peripheral blood. The assay was immunoSEQ multiplex PCR, and TCRdb's table has in-frame clones only and misses some. Of 90,000 or so clones listed, roughly 90% are singletons. This specimen was PBMCs, taken around atezolizumab (anti-PD-L1) treatment. Every receptor here comes from a woman older than 75 with urothelial cancer.

This chain links TRBV18 with TRBJ2-7; TRBD1 agrees at 7 bases. Germline loops: CDR1 KGHSH, CDR2 LQKENI. With V trimmed by 3 bases and J by 6 bases, 11 bases remained unmatched. This CDR3 is 15 amino acids long. The CDR3 coding sequence is TGTGCCAGCTCACCGGACAGGCAGCGCCTGGGCGAGCAGTACTTC. It is translated as CASSPDRQRLGEQYF.

The V and J genes are TRBV7-2 and TRBJ2-1; possible D gene TRBD2, 5 bases. The CDR3 is made up of 13 amino acids. The germline gives CDR1 SGHTA, CDR2 FQGNSA. The V end lost 2 bases, the J end lost 10 bases, and 12 bases lay between the germline ends. The CDR3, as DNA: TGTGCCAGCAGCTTATATGGAGGCGGAGAGCAGTTCTTC. Amino acid sequence: CASSLYGGGEQFF.

This chain joins TRBV19 and TRBJ2-7; 8 positions agree with TRBD1. CDR1 and CDR2 (germline): LNHDA, SQIVND (reference sequence). Germline trimming cut 8 bases from V and 2 bases from J; bases unmatched to any gene: 8. The CDR3 sequence is 14 residues long. CDR3 amino acids: CASSGTGATYEQYF. CDR3 nucleotides: TGTGCCAGTTCGGGGACAGGCGCCACCTACGAGCAGTACTTC.

The chain links TRBV5-4 to TRBJ2-3; 13 bases fit TRBD2. Germline CDR1 reads SGHNT; CDR2 reads YYREEE (reference sequence). J was trimmed by 1 base and V by 2 bases; bases with no gene match: 7. The CDR3 contains 18 residues. The CDR3 loop is CASSFNRTSGRGTDTQYF. The CDR3 nucleotides are TGTGCCAGCAGCTTTAACCGGACTAGCGGGAGAGGCACAGATACGCAGTATTTT.

The chain links TRBV5-1 to TRBJ2-1, with D possibly matching TRBD1 (6 bases). The CDR3 loop spans 15 amino acids. Trimming removed 0 bases from V and 8 bases from J, with 15 bases in between. Germline CDR1 reads SGHRS; CDR2 reads YFSETQ. The CDR3 spells CASSLGEYRVDEQFF. The CDR3 nucleotides are TGCGCCAGCAGCTTGGGAGAATACAGGGTGGATGAGCAGTTCTTC.

V usage is TRBV19 and J usage is TRBJ2-1; 7 bases are a match to TRBD2. CDR1 and CDR2 (germline): LNHDA, SQIVND (reference sequence). Trimming at V came to 7 bases and at J to 1 base, leaving 4 bases not matched to a gene. The length of the CDR3 is 14 residues. CDR3 protein: CASKSGNSYNEQFF. In nucleotides, the CDR3 is TGTGCCAGTAAGAGCGGGAATTCCTACAATGAGCAGTTCTTC. Variable domain in full (rest from reference TRBV19 and TRBJ2-1): DGGITQSPKYLFRKEGQNVTLSCEQNLNHDAMYWYRQDPGQGLRLIYYSQIVNDFQKGDIAEGYSVSREKKESFPLTVTSAQKNPTAFYLCASKSGNSYNEQFFGPGTRLTVL.

The chain recombines TRBV5-1 with TRBJ2-7, with 8 bases matching TRBD2. J was trimmed by 5 bases and V by 3 bases; bases with no gene match: 7. The germline gives CDR1 SGHRS, CDR2 YFSETQ. CDR3 length: 14 amino acids. CDR3 region: CASSYERERNEQYF. The CDR3 bases are TGCGCCAGCAGCTATGAGCGGGAGCGGAACGAGCAGTACTTC.

This clone appeared a few times. The rearrangement joins TRBV5-1 to TRBJ2-1; 8 bases fit TRBD1. Trimming cost V 4 bases and J 13 bases; bases outside gene matches: 13. CDR1 is SGHRS, CDR2 YFSETQ, per germline. This CDR3 region has 14 residues. The CDR3 protein is CASSPQSDRGGQFF. In DNA, the CDR3 is TGCGCCAGCAGCCCGCAATCCGACAGGGGCGGACAGTTCTTC.

V gene TRBV5-1 combines with J gene TRBJ1-3; D unclear. V lost 4 bases and J 0 bases, leaving 17 bases between the germline ends. The germline V gene has CDR1 SGHRS and CDR2 YFSETQ. This CDR3 has 17 amino acids. This CDR3 reads CASSLPDRGSSGNTIYF. CDR3 bases: TGCGCCAGCAGCCTCCCGGACCGGGGAAGCTCTGGAAACACCATATATTTT.

V is TRBV29-1 and J is TRBJ2-1; D unclear. The CDR3 is 18 residues long. V was shortened by 1 base and J by 7 bases, with 26 bases between the two germline ends. Germline V lookup: CDR1 SQVTM, CDR2 ANQGSEA. The CDR3 DNA reads TGCAGCGTTGAAGCACCCCCGAAAGGCCTAGGTCGACGAAATGAGCAGTTCTTC. This encodes CSVEAPPKGLGRRNEQFF.

The V gene is TRBV5-8, the J gene TRBJ1-4; TRBD1 agrees at 9 bases. The CDR3 is 15 residues long. The V gene end was trimmed by 0 bases and the J gene end by 8 bases; junction bases not matched to a gene: 5. Germline loops: CDR1 SGHTS, CDR2 YDEGEE. CDR3 sequence reads: CASSLGGQGGEKLFF. The DNA for the CDR3 is TGTGCCAGCAGCTTGGGGGGACAGGGAGGAGAAAAACTGTTTTTT.

This sequence joins TRBV9 and TRBJ2-7; D is perhaps TRBD1 (6 bases). The germline V and J ends were trimmed by 4 bases and 1 base, with 12 bases remaining between them. CDR3 size: 14 residues. Germline V gene data show CDR1 as SGDLS and CDR2 as YYNGEE. The CDR3 nucleotides read TGTGCCAGCAGCCCGGACAGTCAGTCCTACGAGCAGTACTTC. Translating gives CASSPDSQSYEQYF. The entire variable domain, with the rest obtained from reference TRBV9 and TRBJ2-7, is as follows: DSGVTQTPKHLITATGQRVTLRCSPRSGDLSVYWYQQSLDQGLQFLIQYYNGEERAKGNILERFSAQQFPDLHSELNLSSLELGDSALYFCASSPDSQSYEQYFGPGTRLTVT.

The CDR3 loop reads CASSYRREAITDTQYF. In DNA, the CDR3 is TGTGCCAGCAGTTACCGCCGGGAGGCCATCACAGATACGCAGTATTTT. The chain is built from TRBV6-6 and TRBJ2-3, with 7 positions matching TRBD2. Germline V gene sequence: CDR1 MNHNY, CDR2 SVGAGI (reference sequence). V trimming: 2 bases; J trimming: 2 bases; junction bases outside the gene matches: 7. This CDR3 comprises 16 residues.

This chain connects TRBV10-3 to TRBJ1-4; tentatively, D is TRBD1 (6 bases). This CDR3 spans 14 amino acids. The germline V and J ends were trimmed by 6 bases and 5 bases, with 13 bases remaining between them. Germline V gives CDR1 ENHRY, CDR2 SYGVKD. CDR3 amino acids: CAISQGRGNEKLFF. The CDR3 nucleotides read TGTGCCATCAGCCAGGGAAGGGGGAATGAAAAACTGTTTTTT.

The V gene is TRBV19, the J gene TRBJ2-3; 12 bases match TRBD2. V was clipped by 8 bases and J by 4 bases; unmatched bases: 4. This CDR3 spans 14 amino acids. Germline V gives CDR1 LNHDA, CDR2 SQIVND (reference sequence). The CDR3 coding sequence is TGTGCCAGTGGACTAGCGGGGCTGCCAGATACGCAGTATTTT. Amino acids: CASGLAGLPDTQYF.

The CDR3 sequence: CASSFYRDQPQHF. As DNA, the CDR3 is TGTGCCAGCAGCTTTTACAGAGATCAGCCCCAGCATTTT. The chain employs TRBV7-3 and TRBJ1-5; D uncertain. With 3 bases removed from V and 5 bases from J, the gap between germline ends came to 8 bases. This CDR3 is built from 13 residues. Germline-derived CDR1 and CDR2 are SGHTA and FQGTGA.